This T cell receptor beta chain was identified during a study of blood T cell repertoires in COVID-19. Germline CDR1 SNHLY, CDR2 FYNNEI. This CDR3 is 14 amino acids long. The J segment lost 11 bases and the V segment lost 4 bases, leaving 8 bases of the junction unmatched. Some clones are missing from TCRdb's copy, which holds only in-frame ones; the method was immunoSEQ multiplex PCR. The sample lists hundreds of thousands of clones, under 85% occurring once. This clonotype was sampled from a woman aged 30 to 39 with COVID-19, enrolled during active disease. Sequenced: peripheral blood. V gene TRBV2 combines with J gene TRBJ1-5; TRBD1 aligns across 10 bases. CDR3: CASSGDRGHIAQHF. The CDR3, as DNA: TGTGCCAGCAGTGGTGACAGGGGGCACATAGCCCAGCATTTT.